Shown below are 2 T cell receptor beta chains from a single sample sequenced in a study of blood T cell repertoires in COVID-19. TCRdb's table, derived via immunoSEQ multiplex PCR, lists solely in-frame clones and lacks some. The sample yields about 310,000 clones, 90% seen once. Sequenced material: PBMCs or T cells enriched from blood (not recorded which). Source of these receptors: a woman under 30 with acute COVID-19.

The chain employs TRBV7-9 and TRBJ1-2, with unresolved D. Germline V gene data show CDR1 as SEHNR and CDR2 as FQNEAQ (reference sequence). V shed 5 bases and J shed 4 bases, with 17 bases lying between them. The CDR3 is 15 amino acids. The CDR3 sequence is CASSVGFEGVYGYTF. CDR3 nucleotide sequence: TGTGCCAGCAGCGTAGGGTTTGAGGGTGTCTATGGCTACACCTTC.

The rearrangement links TRBV4-1 to TRBJ1-3; D may be TRBD1 (6 bases). The germline CDR1 and CDR2 sequences are MGHRA and YSYEKL. V was cut by 1 base and J by 4 bases, with 11 bases left in between. CDR3 size: 15 residues. The CDR3 reads CASSQGGLAGNTIYF. The CDR3 nucleotides are TGCGCCAGCAGCCAAGGGGGGCTGGCAGGAAACACCATATATTTT.